A single sample is the source of the 22 T cell receptor beta chains below, sequenced in a study of response to subunit inactivated influenza vaccine. TCRdb analysed the RT-PCR reads with MiXCR anew, one entry per CDR3 protein. Among some 500,000 distinct CDR3 sequences, less than 30% were seen once, and the ten largest hold approximately 2%. The source material was CD4+ T cells sorted from PBMCs, sampled more than 4 days after vaccination. These receptors originate from a man between 45 and 60 years old who received an inactivated influenza vaccine.

This sequence joins TRBV5-1 and TRBJ2-5; TRBD1 is a possible D gene (5 bases). This CDR3 comprises 13 residues. Germline values: CDR1 SGHRS, CDR2 YFSETQ. Trimming removed 3 bases at V and 5 bases at J, with 11 bases between. Here the CDR3 DNA reads TGCGCCAGCAGCTCCAGGGTATCGGAGACCCAGTACTTC. Translating gives CASSSRVSETQYF.

This clonotype was observed a handful of times. The chain links TRBV6-1 to TRBJ2-3, with D possibly being TRBD1 or TRBD2 (6 bases each). This CDR3 is 14 amino acids long. V dropped 5 bases and J dropped 8 bases, with 17 bases sitting between them. CDR1 is MNHNS, CDR2 SASEGT, per germline. The CDR3 sequence is CASSPDNGGGTQYF. The CDR3 nucleotides read TGTGCCAGCAGTCCTGACAACGGAGGGGGTACGCAGTATTTT.

The chain links TRBV25-1 to TRBJ2-7, with D uncertain. Between the trimmed V and J ends, which lost 6 bases and 2 bases, there was a span of 14 bases. Germline V gene data show CDR1 as MGHDK and CDR2 as SYGVNS. The CDR3 is 14 residues long. This CDR3 is CASSPFGLAYEQYF. The CDR3 nucleotides are TGTGCCAGCAGCCCTTTCGGGTTGGCCTACGAGCAGTACTTC.

V gene TRBV6-5 combines with J gene TRBJ2-3, with a weak D call TRBD2 (7 bases). CDR1 and CDR2 from the germline V gene are MNHEY and SVGAGI. The length of the CDR3 is 15 residues. V lost 0 bases and J 5 bases, leaving 12 bases between the germline ends. DNA for the CDR3: TGTGCCAGCAGTTACTCGTTGGGGGGGCAAGATACGCAGTATTTT. This gives the protein CASSYSLGGQDTQYF.

The V and J genes are TRBV24-1 and TRBJ1-2; no firm D call. V was clipped by 4 bases and J by 4 bases, with 12 bases between them. CDR1 and CDR2 (germline): KGHDR, SFDVKD. CDR3 length: 14 residues. CDR3 nucleotide sequence: TGTGCCACCAGTGAGTCAGGACTATCCTATGGCTACACCTTC. This encodes CATSESGLSYGYTF.

In this sample, this clonotype turned up a few times. This sequence joins TRBV6-5 and TRBJ2-1; a weak D match, TRBD2 (6 bases). CDR3 length: 16 residues. Germline V lookup: CDR1 MNHEY, CDR2 SVGAGI. Trimming took 2 bases from V and 4 from J, leaving 15 bases between them. The CDR3 sequence: CASSYRVAALYNEQFF. CDR3 nucleotide sequence: TGTGCCAGCAGTTACCGGGTAGCGGCTCTGTACAATGAGCAGTTCTTC.

This clonotype was seen a handful of times. This chain joins TRBV20-1 and TRBJ1-5; D uncertain. The CDR3 loop spans 12 amino acids. V was clipped by 4 bases and J by 7 bases, with 11 bases between them. CDR1 DFQATT and CDR2 SNEGSKA come from the germline V gene (reference sequence). This CDR3 reads CSAKRGDQPQHF. The CDR3 nucleotides are TGCAGTGCTAAGCGAGGAGACCAGCCCCAGCATTTT.

The table lists this clonotype with a few counts. The chain carries TRBV20-1 and TRBJ2-1, with D possibly called TRBD1 or TRBD2 (5 bases each). The germline V and J ends were trimmed by 1 base and 8 bases, with 15 bases remaining between them. Germline V gene lookup returns CDR1 DFQATT and CDR2 SNEGSKA (reference sequence). The CDR3 covers 14 residues. Written as DNA, the CDR3 is TGCAGTGCTAGAGTCACAGAGGGCAGGGATGAGCAGTTCTTC. This gives the protein CSARVTEGRDEQFF.

The chain has TRBV4-1 and TRBJ2-1, with D maybe TRBD1 (5 bases). CDR3 length: 14 amino acids. Germline loops: CDR1 MGHRA, CDR2 YSYEKL. V was cut by 3 bases and J by 6 bases, with 12 bases left in between. The CDR3, as DNA: TGCGCCAGCAGCCACAGAATAGGGGCCAATGAGCAGTTCTTC. This codes for CASSHRIGANEQFF.

This clonotype came up a few times. The chain is built from TRBV12-3 or TRBV12-4 and TRBJ1-5, with D possibly TRBD1 on 6 matching bases. This CDR3 has 15 residues. V lost 6 bases and J 4 bases, leaving 16 bases between the germline ends. CDR3 DNA sequence: TGTGCCAGCAGACTTACAGGGAGTAGGAATCAGCCCCAGCATTTT. Its translation: CASRLTGSRNQPQHF.

This clonotype was recorded a few times. This rearrangement joins TRBV27 to TRBJ1-1; 8 bases match TRBD1. Per the germline V gene, CDR1 is MNHEY and CDR2 is SMNVEV (reference sequence). This CDR3 is built from 14 residues. V dropped 3 bases and J dropped 5; count of bases not matched to a gene: 5. CDR3 sequence: CASSFRGRGTEAFF. In nucleotides, the CDR3 is TGTGCCAGCAGTTTCAGGGGGCGCGGGACTGAAGCTTTCTTT.

This clonotype was seen more than once but under ten times. The V and J genes are TRBV11-2 and TRBJ2-5; TRBD2 matches 7 bases. The V segment lost 1 base and the J segment 5 bases; nucleotides outside the gene matches: 13. The CDR3 is 17 residues long. Germline V gene lookup returns CDR1 SGHAT and CDR2 FQNNGV. The CDR3 here is CASSLVLMGGSAETQYF. For the CDR3, the DNA is TGTGCCAGCAGCTTAGTTCTTATGGGGGGGTCGGCGGAGACCCAGTACTTC.

The chain uses TRBV20-1 and TRBJ2-6; D is undetermined. V lost 6 bases to trimming and J lost 3 bases, with 12 bases between them. CDR3 length: 14 residues. Germline V lookup: CDR1 DFQATT, CDR2 SNEGSKA (reference sequence). CDR3: CSAARSFGANVLTF. CDR3 in DNA: TGCAGTGCCGCTAGAAGCTTTGGGGCCAACGTCCTGACTTTC.

J is TRBJ2-1 and V is TRBV12-3 or TRBV12-4; a weak D match, TRBD2 (5 bases). This CDR3 has 17 residues. Trimming removed 2 bases from V and 0 bases from J, with 14 bases in between. The CDR3 sequence: CASSLYSRSGSYNEQFF. In DNA form, the CDR3 reads TGTGCCAGCAGTTTATATAGTAGAAGCGGCTCCTACAATGAGCAGTTCTTC.

The V and J genes are TRBV27 and TRBJ2-7, with D possibly being TRBD1 or TRBD2 (5 bases each). The V and J ends lost 6 bases and 4 bases respectively, with 13 bases between them. This CDR3 is built from 13 residues. The germline V gene has CDR1 MNHEY and CDR2 SMNVEV (reference sequence). This CDR3 is CASRSGGEYEQYF. CDR3 coding DNA: TGTGCCAGCAGGTCTGGGGGAGAGTACGAGCAGTACTTC.

The rearrangement uses TRBV14 and TRBJ2-7; 7 bases match TRBD1. The J segment lost 0 bases and the V segment lost 3 bases, leaving 2 bases of the junction unmatched. This CDR3 contains 14 residues. Germline V gene sequence: CDR1 SGHDN, CDR2 FVKESK. CDR3 region: CASSHWDSSYEQYF. The CDR3, as DNA: TGTGCCAGCAGCCACTGGGACAGCTCCTACGAGCAGTACTTC.

The chain combines TRBV29-1 with TRBJ2-1; D ambiguous. The CDR3 spans 15 residues. The V end lost 0 bases, the J end lost 6 bases, and 15 bases lay between the germline ends. CDR1 is SQVTM, CDR2 ANQGSEA, per germline. The CDR3 nucleotides read TGCAGCGTTGAAGATCACTCGATTAGTCTCAATGAGCAGTTCTTC. As protein: CSVEDHSISLNEQFF.

V is TRBV5-1 and J is TRBJ2-3; 8 bases map to TRBD1. Per the germline V gene, CDR1 is SGHRS and CDR2 is YFSETQ. Trimming removed 3 bases from V and 3 bases from J; junction bases left unmatched: 6. CDR3 length: 15 amino acids. The CDR3 DNA reads as TGCGCCAGCAGCTCTTTGACAGGGGAGACAGATACGCAGTATTTT. Translation gives CASSSLTGETDTQYF.

This clonotype was seen a few times. This sequence joins TRBV7-2 and TRBJ2-1; the match to TRBD2 covers 8 bases. After removal of 4 bases from V and 8 bases from J, the junction contained 10 bases not matched to a gene. This CDR3 spans 15 amino acids. Germline CDR1 is SGHTA and CDR2 is FQGNSA. CDR3 sequence: CASSSGTSYGHEQFF. The CDR3 DNA reads as TGTGCCAGCAGCTCTGGGACTAGTTATGGCCATGAGCAGTTCTTC.

V usage is TRBV4-3 and J usage is TRBJ2-3; 7 bases align to TRBD2. V lost 0 bases and J lost 0; bases outside the gene matches: 3. This CDR3 spans 16 amino acids. CDR1 is LGHNA and CDR2 is YSLEER in the germline V gene. The DNA of the CDR3 is TGCGCCAGCAGCCAAGATCTACTAGCGAGCACAGATACGCAGTATTTT. Translating gives CASSQDLLASTDTQYF.

The sample holds a few counts of this clonotype. CDR3 in amino acids: CSARGAVYEQYF. CDR3 nucleotides: TGCAGTGCTAGGGGAGCAGTCTACGAGCAGTACTTC. The chain has TRBV20-1 and TRBJ2-7, with D possibly TRBD2 on 5 matching bases. CDR1 DFQATT and CDR2 SNEGSKA come from the germline V gene (reference sequence). The CDR3 loop spans 12 amino acids. Trimming left V 3 bases short and J 3 bases short, with 9 bases between.

This sequence joins TRBV12-3 or TRBV12-4 and TRBJ1-2; D unresolved. The germline V and J ends were trimmed by 5 bases and 0 bases, with 13 bases remaining between them. There are 15 residues in the CDR3. CDR3 loop: CASSPQGVPNYGYTF. CDR3 coding DNA: TGTGCCAGCAGTCCACAAGGAGTTCCTAACTATGGCTACACCTTC.